This is a list of T cell receptor beta chains from one sample in a study of T cells in Graves' hyperthyroidism and ophthalmopathy. TCRdb independently ran MiXCR on the multiplex PCR reads; one entry per CDR3 protein. The repertoire holds more than 450,000 distinct CDR3 sequences, with about 20% as singletons. The source material was blood. These TCRs come from a man aged 35 to 55 with Graves' ophthalmopathy. Each CDR3 is given with its conserved first and last residue. The order of the fields is J gene, clone size, D gene, CDR3 length, V gene, CDR3 DNA, CDR3 protein. A D gene is named only where the DNA matches it firmly. Not every row has a clone size; where given, it reads once, few, many or a size class.

TRBJ1-1 - TRBD1 14 TRBV20-1 TGCAGTGCCAAGACCGGACAGGGATACACTGAAGCTTTCTTT CSAKTGQGYTEAFF
TRBJ1-2 few - 17 TRBV4-2 TGTGCCAGCAGCCAAGAGGCGGTGAGCACTTCCAAGGGTGGCTACACCTTC CASSQEAVSTSKGGYTF
TRBJ2-2 - TRBD1 17 TRBV28 TGTGCCAGCAGTTACCCTTCGACAGGGCCGAGCACCGGGGAGCTGTTTTTT CASSYPSTGPSTGELFF
TRBJ1-5 few - 19 TRBV6-2/TRBV6-3 TGTGCCAGCAGTTACTCGTTACAGGTGCTCCCCGACGGGGAACAGCCCCAGCATTTT CASSYSLQVLPDGEQPQHF
TRBJ2-7 many - 16 TRBV3-1 TGTGCCAGCAGCCAAGATTGGGCAGGGACCTCCTACGAGCAGTACTTC CASSQDWAGTSYEQYF
TRBJ1-6 few TRBD1 16 TRBV28 TGTGCCAGCAGTCATCTAAGGACAGGGGGGAATTCACCCCTCCACTTT CASSHLRTGGNSPLHF
TRBJ1-2 few TRBD1 12 TRBV20-1 TGCAGTGCTGGGGCCGGGACAGGGGGCTACACCTTC CSAGAGTGGYTF
TRBJ1-1 - - 13 TRBV9 TGTGCCAGCAGCGTCGGGGTTGGCACTGAAGCTTTCTTT CASSVGVGTEAFF
TRBJ2-2 few - 13 TRBV3-1 TGTGCCAGCCATACAGGGTCCGCCGGGGAGCTGTTTTTT CASHTGSAGELFF
TRBJ1-5 few - 18 TRBV20-1 TGCAGTGCTGTTGGAAGACGGCGGGGGGCGGGCCTGAATCAGCCCCAGCATTTT CSAVGRRRGAGLNQPQHF
TRBJ1-1 few - 14 TRBV7-9 TGTGCCAGCAGCCCTAATACAGGGAGGACTGAAGCTTTCTTT CASSPNTGRTEAFF
TRBJ2-5 many TRBD2 15 TRBV5-6 TGTGCCAGCAGTTCCCCTTCTAGCGGGAGAGAGACCCAGTACTTC CASSSPSSGRETQYF
TRBJ1-2 many - 16 TRBV28 TGTGCCAGCAGTTTTCAGGGCCTCCCCCTCTTCGCAGGCTACACCTTC CASSFQGLPLFAGYTF
TRBJ1-1 - - 12 TRBV29-1 TGCAGCGCCACGACCAGCGGGACTGAAGCTTTCTTT CSATTSGTEAFF
TRBJ1-2 - TRBD1 18 TRBV5-6 TGTGCCAGCAGCGATCACCGGGACAGGGGAACAACTAACTACGGCTACACCTTC CASSDHRDRGTTNYGYTF
TRBJ2-5 - TRBD1 14 TRBV7-2 TGTGCCAGCAGCTTAACACAGACAGGGAAGACCCAGTACTTC CASSLTQTGKTQYF
TRBJ2-2 few TRBD2 15 TRBV6-2/TRBV6-3 TGTGCCAGCGATAGACTAGCGGGAGGGGCCGGGGAGCTGTTTTTT CASDRLAGGAGELFF
TRBJ2-2 - - 14 TRBV20-1 TGCAGTGCTAGCGATACAGGGTGGACCGGGGAGCTGTTTTTT CSASDTGWTGELFF
TRBJ2-2 - - 15 TRBV6-2/TRBV6-3 TGTGCCACCTTGACGCCCAATAGGAACACCGGGGAGCTGTTTTTT CATLTPNRNTGELFF
TRBJ2-3 many - 11 TRBV3-1 TGTGCCAGCGCAGCGACAGATACGCAGTATTTT CASAATDTQYF